This T cell receptor beta chain is from a study of CD4 T cells in relation to SARS-CoV-2 and coronaviruses. Study as a whole: No peptide or an HIV-1 Nef peptide pool served as negative control.

The repertoire was sequenced with immunoSEQ multiplex PCR; TCRdb's copy has only in-frame clones and lacks some. Found here are 29,000 or so clones, about three quarters of them singletons; the top ten hold roughly 20%. Before the COVID-19 pandemic, during about 2011-2019, CD4+ T cells were taken from unexposed donors. CD4+ T cells were isolated from the cells after around 9 days of culture. PBMCs were plated at two million per well in IL-2-containing medium. Cultures received half-medium IL-2 refreshes on days 3 and 7. CDR3 length equals 13 residues. The J segment lost 5 bases and the V segment lost 2 bases, leaving 0 bases of the junction unmatched. Details on this clone: Its antigen is not identified. The sample has other DNA sequences that encode this CDR3 too.

Sequenced: CD4+ T cells from PBMCs, cultured in vitro. This receptor was taken from a human donor in good health. The chain is built from TRBV12-3 or TRBV12-4 and TRBJ1-5, with 7 bases that match TRBD1. In DNA, the CDR3 is TGTGCCAGCAGTTTAACAGGGGATCAGCCCCAGCATTTT. Protein product: CASSLTGDQPQHF.